This paragraph reports one T cell receptor (beta chain). The sample is drawn from a study of blood T cell repertoires in COVID-19. Overall study context: PBMCs, B-cell-depleted T cells, or T cells were the source of the cDNA or gDNA that made up the material.

In the authors' methods: Estimation of nucleated cell counts was performed using reference gene primer amplification. Some clones are missing from TCRdb's copy, which holds only in-frame ones; the method was immunoSEQ multiplex PCR. That table supplies the V and J calls and clone size; D and trimming were determined from the DNA. The profile shows under 200,000 clones, approximately 87% of them singletons. Seattle participants joined during active infection and were tracked over time. This clonotype originated in a woman aged 60-75 years with COVID-19, enrolled during active disease. Sequenced: peripheral blood.

The CDR3 bases are TGTGCCAGCAGTTTAGCGGGTGGCACAGATACGCAGTATTTT. Protein sequence: CASSLAGGTDTQYF. The rearrangement uses TRBV5-6 and TRBJ2-3; 7 bases line up with TRBD2. The germline V gene encodes CDR1 SGHDT and CDR2 YYEEEE. The CDR3 is made up of 14 amino acids. Trimming at V came to 5 bases and at J to 1 base, leaving 4 bases not matched to a gene.